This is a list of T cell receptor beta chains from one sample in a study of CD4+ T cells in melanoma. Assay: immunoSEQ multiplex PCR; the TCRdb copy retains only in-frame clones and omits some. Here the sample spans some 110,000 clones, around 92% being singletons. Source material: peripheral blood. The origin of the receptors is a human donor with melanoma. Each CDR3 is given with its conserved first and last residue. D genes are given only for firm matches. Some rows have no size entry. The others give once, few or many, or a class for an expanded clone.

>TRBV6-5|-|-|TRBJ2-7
CASSWGTAGVKQYF
TGTGCCAGCAGTTGGGGGACCGCAGGGGTTAAGCAGTACTTC
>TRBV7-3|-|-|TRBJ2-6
CASSLNIPSSGANVLTF
TGTGCCAGCAGCTTAAACATTCCCAGCTCTGGGGCCAACGTCCTGACTTTC
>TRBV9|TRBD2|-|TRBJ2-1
CASSPRGTSGNEQFF
TGTGCCAGCAGCCCCAGGGGGACTAGCGGGAATGAGCAGTTCTTC
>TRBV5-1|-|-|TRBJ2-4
CASSAMAGRNIQYF
TGCGCCAGCAGTGCGATGGCAGGCCGTAACATTCAGTACTTC
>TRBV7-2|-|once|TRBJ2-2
CASSLQGGNTGELFF
TGTGCCAGCAGCTTGCAGGGTGGGAACACCGGGGAGCTGTTTTTT
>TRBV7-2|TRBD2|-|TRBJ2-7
CASSHPGLSGSLGEQYF
TGTGCCAGCAGCCATCCAGGGCTCAGCGGGAGTTTGGGCGAGCAGTACTTC
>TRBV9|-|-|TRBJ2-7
CASSPRLGEQYF
TGTGCCAGCAGCCCCCGGCTGGGCGAGCAGTACTTC
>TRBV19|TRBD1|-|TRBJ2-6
CASSITGGAGANVLTF
TGTGCCAGTAGTATTACAGGGGGCGCCGGGGCCAACGTCCTGACTTTC
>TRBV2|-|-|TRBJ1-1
CASSGTGGGGSEAFF
TGTGCCAGCAGTGGCACGGGAGGGGGGGGATCTGAAGCTTTCTTT
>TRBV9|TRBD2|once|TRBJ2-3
CASSVDLAGADTQYF
TGTGCCAGCAGCGTAGATCTAGCGGGAGCGGATACGCAGTATTTT
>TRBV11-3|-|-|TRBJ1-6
CASSLSGNSPLHF
TGTGCCAGCAGCTTATCCGGTAATTCACCCCTCCACTTT
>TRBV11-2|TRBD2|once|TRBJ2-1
CASSFLPTSSGGVEQFF
TGTGCCAGCAGCTTTCTTCCGACTAGCTCCGGCGGCGTTGAGCAGTTCTTC
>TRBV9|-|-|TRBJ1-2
CASHGAIYGYTF
TGTGCCAGTCACGGGGCTATCTATGGCTACACCTTC
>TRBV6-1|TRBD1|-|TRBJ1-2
CASSEARTGGGYTF
TGTGCCAGCAGTGAAGCCAGGACAGGCGGTGGCTACACCTTC
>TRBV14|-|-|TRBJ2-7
CASSHRDTSYEQYF
TGTGCCAGCAGCCACAGGGACACCTCCTACGAGCAGTACTTC
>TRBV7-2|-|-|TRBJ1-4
CASSLGPGSNEKLFF
TGTGCCAGCAGCTTAGGCCCAGGGTCTAATGAAAAACTGTTTTTT
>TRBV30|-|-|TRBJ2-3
CAWSVSTDTQYF
TGTGCCTGGAGTGTCAGCACAGATACGCAGTATTTT
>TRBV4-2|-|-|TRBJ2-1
CASSQSGRASSYNEQFF
TGTGCCAGCAGCCAATCGGGGCGGGCCAGCTCCTACAATGAGCAGTTCTTC
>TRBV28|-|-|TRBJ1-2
CASTTRGGYTF
TGTGCCAGCACCACGAGGGGCGGCTACACCTTC